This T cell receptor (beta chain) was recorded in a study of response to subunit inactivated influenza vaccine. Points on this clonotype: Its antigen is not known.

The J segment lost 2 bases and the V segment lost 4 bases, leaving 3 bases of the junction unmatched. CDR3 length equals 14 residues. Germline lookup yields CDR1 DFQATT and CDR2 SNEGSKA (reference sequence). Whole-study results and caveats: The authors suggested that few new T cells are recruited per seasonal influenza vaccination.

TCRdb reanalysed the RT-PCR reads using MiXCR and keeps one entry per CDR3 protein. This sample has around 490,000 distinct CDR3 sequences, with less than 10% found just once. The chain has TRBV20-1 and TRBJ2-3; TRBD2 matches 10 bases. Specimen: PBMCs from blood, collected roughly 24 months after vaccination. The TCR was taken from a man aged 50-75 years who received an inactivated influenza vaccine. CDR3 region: CSATGTSDTDTQYF. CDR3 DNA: TGCAGTGCTACCGGGACTAGCGACACAGATACGCAGTATTTT.